Presented here are 9 T cell receptor beta chains from one specimen sequenced in a study of T cells in Graves' hyperthyroidism and ophthalmopathy. The source material, RNA transcripts, was used to amplify TCR beta CDR3 regions. When the TCR CDR3 underwent first-round RT-PCR, the HTBI primer set was used. TCRdb called the multiplex PCR reads again in MiXCR, with one record for every CDR3 protein. The sample lists about 260,000 distinct CDR3 sequences, around a quarter occurring once. The sequenced sample consisted of blood. These receptors originate from a man aged 35-49 years with Graves' hyperthyroidism that later progressed to Graves' ophthalmopathy.

The table lists this clonotype with many counts. The V and J genes are TRBV2 and TRBJ2-7, with no clear D. The CDR3 is 13 residues long. From germline, CDR1 is SNHLY and CDR2 FYNNEI. Trimming took off 2 bases at V and 5 bases at J, with 10 bases between the two ends. The CDR3, as DNA: TGTGCCAGCAGTGAATCGTACGTCAACGAGCAGTACTTC. The encoded protein is CASSESYVNEQYF.

V gene TRBV28 combines with J gene TRBJ1-3; D unresolved. The CDR3 contains 14 residues. V lost 4 bases to trimming and J lost 0 bases, with 7 bases between them. Per germline, CDR1 MDHEN and CDR2 SYDVKM. CDR3 sequence (DNA): TGTGCCAGCAGTTCGGGCGCCTCTGGAAACACCATATATTTT. Residues: CASSSGASGNTIYF.

V is TRBV6-2 or TRBV6-3 and J is TRBJ2-7; D might be TRBD2 (5 bases). V dropped 5 bases and J dropped 2 bases, with 13 bases sitting between them. Per germline, CDR1 MNHEY and CDR2 SVGEGT. This CDR3 comprises 14 residues. The DNA of the CDR3 is TGTGCCAGCAGTACTTGGACTGATCCCTACGAGCAGTACTTC. Amino acid sequence: CASSTWTDPYEQYF.

This clonotype was detected ten times or more. One end of the junction fails to match germline, which may point to a read error. The V and J genes are TRBV7-7 and TRBJ2-2; 7 nucleotides match TRBD1. CDR1 is SSHAT, CDR2 FNYEAQ, per germline (reference sequence). The CDR3 spans 13 residues. The CDR3 region has the DNA TGTGCTAGCAGCTTTGGGACAGCCGGGGAGCTGTTTTTT. It specifies CASSFGTAGELFF.

The rearrangement uses TRBV6-2 or TRBV6-3 and TRBJ2-7; a possible D gene is TRBD2 (5 bases). The V gene lost 6 bases and the J gene lost 3 bases, with 12 bases spanning the gap. This CDR3 spans 13 amino acids. CDR1 is MNHEY and CDR2 is SVGEGT in the germline V gene. The CDR3 bases are TGTGCCAGCAGGGGCAGCGGAGGCTACGAGCAGTACTTC. Amino acids: CASRGSGGYEQYF.

The chain has TRBV7-2 and TRBJ2-7; D perhaps matches TRBD1 (6 bases). The CDR3 is 15 residues long. V dropped 1 base and J dropped 4 bases, with 14 bases sitting between them. Germline assignment: CDR1 SGHTA and CDR2 FQGNSA. CDR3 sequence (DNA): TGTGCCAGCAGCTTAGGACGCCTTACAGGGTACGAGCAGTACTTC. It is translated as CASSLGRLTGYEQYF.

This rearrangement joins TRBV6-2 or TRBV6-3 to TRBJ1-2, with D tentatively TRBD1 (6 bases). V shed 6 bases and J shed 4 bases, with 15 bases lying between them. Germline V lookup: CDR1 MNHEY, CDR2 SVGEGT. The CDR3 spans 14 residues. The CDR3 nucleotides are TGTGCCAGCAGCGACCGGGGGCAAGGCTATGGCTACACCTTC. Translating it yields CASSDRGQGYGYTF.

This clonotype was seen many times. V gene TRBV12-3 or TRBV12-4 combines with J gene TRBJ1-1; D perhaps matches TRBD1 (6 bases). This CDR3 is 14 amino acids long. The germline V and J ends were trimmed by 6 bases and 6 bases, with 17 bases remaining between them. CDR3 loop: CASSSRQALSEAFF. CDR3 nucleotide sequence: TGTGCCAGCAGCTCGCGACAGGCCCTGTCTGAAGCTTTCTTT.

This chain links TRBV25-1 with TRBJ2-2, with 7 bases lining up with TRBD1. V gave up 6 bases and J gave up 6 bases; unmatched junction bases: 7. The CDR3 extends over 14 amino acids. Germline V CDR1 and CDR2: MGHDK, SYGVNS. For the CDR3, the DNA is TGTGCCAGCAGCGGGACGGGGACAGCCGGGGAGCTGTTTTTT. It yields the protein CASSGTGTAGELFF.